The sequence of this T cell receptor beta chain was determined in a study of shared clonotypes between healthy human individuals. Using immunoSEQ multiplex PCR, the repertoire was profiled, and TCRdb retains in-frame clones only, with some absent. The sample consists of around 1.1 million clones, 78% of them appearing once. The source material was memory CD4+ T cells from PBMCs. Subset denoted: CD45RA-negative fraction. The receptor was isolated from a man aged 18 to 29 in good health. Some clones in this sample may be carry-over from other donors' samples.

Here the CDR3 DNA reads TGTGCCAGCAGGGACCCGAACACTGAAGCTTTCTTT. Its protein product is CASRDPNTEAFF. The rearrangement links TRBV2 to TRBJ1-1; D remains ambiguous. CDR1 SNHLY and CDR2 FYNNEI come from the germline V gene. V gave up 6 bases and J gave up 1 base, with 6 bases separating them. This CDR3 is built from 12 residues. The complete variable domain, with remaining parts taken from reference TRBV2 and TRBJ1-1, reads EPEVTQTPSHQVTQMGQEVILRCVPISNHLYFYWYRQILGQKVEFLVSFYNNEISEKSEIFDDQFSVERPDGSNFTLKIRSTKLEDSAMYFCASRDPNTEAFFGQGTRLTVV.